The 15 T cell receptor beta chains given below trace back to one sample, sequenced in a study of T cell responses to AZD1222 COVID-19 vaccine. Measured with immunoSEQ multiplex PCR; TCRdb has only the in-frame clones, and not every one. The sample carries 25,000 to 35,000 clones, roughly 89% recorded once. The sample consisted of peripheral blood, taken on day 0 of AZD1222 vaccination. These receptors came from an adult in good health.

V and J are TRBV18 and TRBJ1-3; 9 nucleotides align to TRBD1. Trimming cost V 3 bases and J 0 bases; bases outside gene matches: 6. The germline CDR1 and CDR2 sequences are KGHSH and LQKENI. The CDR3 spans 17 residues. The CDR3 spells CASSPVTGGGSGNTIYF. Here the CDR3 DNA reads TGTGCCAGCTCACCCGTAACAGGGGGCGGCTCTGGAAACACCATATATTTT.

J is TRBJ2-3 and V is TRBV9; no clear D gene. The germline V gene encodes CDR1 SGDLS and CDR2 YYNGEE. V lost 4 bases, J lost 1 base, and 7 bases lay in between. The CDR3 covers 13 residues. The CDR3 spells CASSPSRTDTQYF. CDR3 nucleotides: TGTGCCAGCAGCCCTTCCCGCACAGATACGCAGTATTTT.

The J gene is TRBJ1-4, the V gene TRBV6-1; TRBD1 is a possible D gene (6 bases). The V gene's germline CDR1 is MNHNS and CDR2 SASEGT. CDR3 length: 16 residues. V lost 2 bases and J lost 5, with 15 bases in between. CDR3 loop: CASSEFFGGPNEKLFF. The CDR3 bases are TGTGCCAGCAGTGAATTCTTTGGGGGCCCAAATGAAAAACTGTTTTTT.

This clone has only one observation. The V and J genes are TRBV10-3 and TRBJ2-5; TRBD1 agrees at 7 bases. V was clipped by 4 bases and J by 3 bases; unmatched bases: 2. The germline CDR1 and CDR2 sequences are ENHRY and SYGVKD. The CDR3 extends over 13 amino acids. CDR3 region: CAISGTGEETQYF. The CDR3 bases are TGTGCCATCAGTGGGACAGGTGAAGAGACCCAGTACTTC.

This chain links TRBV2 with TRBJ1-5, with 7 bases that match TRBD1. The CDR3 loop spans 15 amino acids. Germline V gene sequence: CDR1 SNHLY, CDR2 FYNNEI. Trimming took 3 bases from V and 0 from J; bases not matched to a gene: 2. The CDR3 nucleotides are TGTGCCAGCAGTGACGACAGGGATAGCAATCAGCCCCAGCATTTT. Its protein is CASSDDRDSNQPQHF.

This clone showed up just once. This sequence joins TRBV28 and TRBJ2-5; 7 bases agree with TRBD2. Germline assignment: CDR1 MDHEN and CDR2 SYDVKM. The CDR3 is 15 amino acids. V was pared by 8 bases and J by 3 bases, with 12 bases of the junction left unmatched. CDR3 region: CASREAGDREETQYF. The CDR3 DNA reads as TGTGCCAGCCGGGAGGCGGGAGACCGAGAAGAGACCCAGTACTTC.

The chain links TRBV19 to TRBJ2-6, with 9 bases identical to TRBD1. V dropped 10 bases and J dropped 2; count of bases not matched to a gene: 6. The germline V gene encodes CDR1 LNHDA and CDR2 SQIVND (reference sequence). The CDR3 is 15 amino acids. CDR3 sequence (DNA): TGTGCCACCGGGACAGGGAGCCCTGGGGCCAACGTCCTGACTTTC. Protein sequence: CATGTGSPGANVLTF. Complete variable domain (other parts from reference TRBV19 and TRBJ2-6): DGGITQSPKYLFRKEGQNVTLSCEQNLNHDAMYWYRQDPGQGLRLIYYSQIVNDFQKGDIAEGYSVSREKKESFPLTVTSAQKNPTAFYLCATGTGSPGANVLTFGAGSRLTVL.

The chain recombines TRBV28 with TRBJ2-7; maybe TRBD1 (6 bases). The CDR3 runs to 14 residues. Germline loops: CDR1 MDHEN, CDR2 SYDVKM. Deletions cut 8 bases from V and 2 bases from J, with 16 bases between. The CDR3 region is CASGTPAAPYEQYF. The CDR3 coding sequence is TGTGCCAGCGGGACACCTGCAGCTCCCTACGAGCAGTACTTC.

The chain is built from TRBV21-1 and TRBJ1-5; the table calls TRBD1, which could not be checked here. TRBV21-1 corresponds to a pseudogene. The CDR3 length is 19 residues. The CDR3 is CASSPLDRGAIWIDQPQHF. The CDR3 DNA sequence: TGTGCCAGCAGCCCACTGGACAGGGGCGCTATCTGGATCGATCAGCCCCAGCATTTT.

This chain connects TRBV2 to TRBJ1-3; D might be TRBD1 (6 bases). Germline CDR1 SNHLY, CDR2 FYNNEI. Trimming took 6 bases from V and 2 from J, leaving 11 bases between them. The CDR3 is made up of 14 amino acids. Here the CDR3 reads CASRPQGPGNTIYF. CDR3 nucleotides: TGTGCCAGCAGGCCACAGGGCCCTGGAAACACCATATATTTT.

The V gene is TRBV6-2 or TRBV6-3, the J gene TRBJ1-5, with D perhaps matching TRBD1 (5 bases). The CDR3 loop spans 15 amino acids. The V gene lost 0 bases and the J gene lost 5 bases, with 11 bases spanning the gap. Looked up from germline, CDR1 is MNHEY and CDR2 is SVGEGT. The CDR3 loop reads CASSYSTQGHQPQHF. The CDR3 nucleotides read TGTGCCAGCAGTTACTCGACCCAGGGCCATCAGCCCCAGCATTTT.

The genes are TRBV18 and TRBJ2-2; TRBD2 matches 7 bases. CDR3 length: 17 amino acids. Per the germline V gene, CDR1 is KGHSH and CDR2 is LQKENI. Trimming removed 2 bases from V and 3 bases from J; junction bases left unmatched: 9. The CDR3 region has the DNA TGTGCCAGCTCACCAATTAATGGGCTAGCGGACACCGGGGAGCTGTTTTTT. Translation: CASSPINGLADTGELFF.

This clone was detected only once. This chain uses TRBV7-9 with TRBJ2-5, with D maybe TRBD2 (6 bases). From germline, CDR1 is SEHNR and CDR2 FQNEAQ (reference sequence). The V and J ends lost 5 bases and 0 bases respectively, with 7 bases between them. The CDR3 is 13 amino acids. CDR3 sequence (DNA): TGTGCCAGCAGCCCGGGGGACCAAGAGACCCAGTACTTC. Its translation is CASSPGDQETQYF.

The rearrangement joins TRBV6-6 to TRBJ2-5; D unresolved. V was trimmed by 7 bases and J by 4 bases, leaving 13 bases between them. The CDR3 sequence is 13 residues long. Germline V CDR1 and CDR2: MNHNY, SVGAGI (reference sequence). CDR3 coding DNA: TGTGCCAGCAAACAGACTGCTCGAGAGACCCAGTACTTC. Protein product: CASKQTARETQYF.

The chain employs TRBV5-1 and TRBJ2-1; maybe TRBD1 (6 bases). The CDR3 extends over 16 amino acids. The germline V and J ends were trimmed by 4 bases and 6 bases, with 20 bases remaining between them. From germline, CDR1 is SGHRS and CDR2 YFSETQ. CDR3 protein: CASSPNSGTLGNEQFF. CDR3 DNA: TGCGCCAGCAGCCCCAACTCCGGGACATTGGGCAATGAGCAGTTCTTC.